A single sample gave rise to the 17 T cell receptor beta chains below, sequenced in a study of early T cells in non-severe SARS-CoV-2 infection (dated by TCRdb to 2020 to 2023). Library preparation employed 5' RACE. The sample was run on a NextSeq 500. The public reads were reanalyzed by TCRdb: fastp trimming at Q25, MiXCR alignment, in-frame beta chains only. One record per CDR3 amino acid sequence lists the most common genes and DNA. The sample includes 70,000 to 95,000 distinct CDR3 sequences, with around 10% observed a single time. The ten largest clones add up to about 4.8% of the sample. The specimen was whole blood. The receptors originated from an adult who was a healthcare worker with PCR-confirmed SARS-CoV-2 infection or an uninfected control (not recorded which).

The table lists this clonotype with a few counts. This chain links TRBV24-1 with TRBJ2-3; D not certain. V lost 1 base and J 6 bases, leaving 4 bases between the germline ends. Per germline, CDR1 KGHDR and CDR2 SFDVKD. This CDR3 has 12 amino acids. CDR3 coding DNA: TGTGCCACCAGTGATTTTTGGGATACGCAGTATTTT. Its translation: CATSDFWDTQYF.

This clonotype occurred many times. The genes are TRBV7-2 and TRBJ1-4, with D perhaps matching TRBD1 (6 bases). This CDR3 comprises 15 residues. Deletions cut 1 base from V and 8 bases from J, with 14 bases between. Germline assignment: CDR1 SGHTA and CDR2 FQGNSA. CDR3 protein: CASSLVGGGEEKLFF. The CDR3 DNA reads TGTGCCAGCAGCTTAGTAGGAGGGGGGGAGGAAAAACTGTTTTTT.

Ten or more counts support this clonotype. The rearrangement uses TRBV29-1 and TRBJ1-2, with D possibly matching TRBD1 (5 bases). Trimming cost V 7 bases and J 5 bases, with 14 bases left between them. Germline V gives CDR1 SQVTM, CDR2 ANQGSEA. The CDR3 runs to 12 residues. CDR3 nucleotides: TGCAGCGCTGGAACGGGGGTATATGGCTACACCTTC. Translated: CSAGTGVYGYTF.

This clonotype was detected many times. This rearrangement joins TRBV10-1 to TRBJ2-3, with no clear D. V was cut by 5 bases and J by 3 bases, with 15 bases left in between. The CDR3 consists of 15 residues. The germline CDR1 and CDR2 sequences are WNHNN and SYGVQD (reference sequence). CDR3 residues: CASSHVLMGTDTQYF. The CDR3 coding sequence is TGCGCCAGCAGTCACGTCTTGATGGGTACAGATACGCAGTATTTT.

This chain joins TRBV12-3 or TRBV12-4 and TRBJ1-6; 11 bases line up with TRBD1. V lost 3 bases to trimming and J lost 3 bases; unmatched junction nucleotides: 4. The CDR3 loop spans 17 amino acids. CDR3 loop: CASSFTGTGGYNSPLHF. CDR3 in DNA: TGTGCCAGCAGTTTCACCGGGACAGGGGGCTATAATTCACCCCTCCACTTT.

This clonotype was found many times. CDR3: CSARRGANTEAFF. CDR3 DNA sequence: TGCAGTGCTAGACGGGGGGCGAACACTGAAGCTTTCTTT. The chain is built from TRBV20-1 and TRBJ1-1, with D perhaps TRBD1 (6 bases). Trimming took off 2 bases at V and 1 base at J, with 8 bases between the two ends. Germline-derived CDR1 and CDR2 are DFQATT and SNEGSKA (reference sequence). The CDR3 is made up of 13 amino acids.

This clonotype has a count of ten or more. The CDR3 reads CASSWGQIQSGTQYF. CDR3 bases: TGCGCCAGCAGCTGGGGACAGATCCAAAGTGGGACCCAGTACTTC. The chain has TRBV5-1 and TRBJ2-5; 7 bases line up with TRBD1. V lost 3 bases and J lost 7; bases outside the gene matches: 12. The CDR3 has 15 amino acids. The germline V gene encodes CDR1 SGHRS and CDR2 YFSETQ.

This clonotype has only a few counts. This chain uses TRBV5-1 with TRBJ2-5; 8 bases map to TRBD2. CDR3 length equals 17 residues. Germline CDR1 and CDR2: SGHRS and YFSETQ. V gave up 3 bases and J gave up 0 bases; unmatched junction bases: 10. Here the CDR3 DNA reads TGCGCCAGCAGCTATACAGGTAGCGGGGAATACCAAGAGACCCAGTACTTC. It encodes CASSYTGSGEYQETQYF. Based on the CDR3 plus reference TRBV5-1 and TRBJ2-5, the full variable domain is KAGVTQTPRYLIKTRGQQVTLSCSPISGHRSVSWYQQTPGQGLQFLFEYFSETQRNKGNFPGRFSGRQFSNSRSEMNVSTLELGDSALYLCASSYTGSGEYQETQYFGPGTRLLVL.

This clonotype was seen a handful of times. The chain employs TRBV18 and TRBJ2-5; unclear D gene. Germline V gene sequence: CDR1 KGHSH, CDR2 LQKENI. The CDR3 covers 13 residues. Deletions cut 3 bases from V and 7 bases from J, with 12 bases between. The DNA for the CDR3 is TGTGCCAGCTCACCGGAAAGGGAAGGGACCCAGTACTTC. It is translated as CASSPEREGTQYF.

In this sample, this clonotype turned up a few times. V gene TRBV5-1 combines with J gene TRBJ2-7; 7 bases map to TRBD2. The germline gives CDR1 SGHRS, CDR2 YFSETQ. The length of the CDR3 is 15 residues. Trimming took 0 bases from V and 0 from J; bases not matched to a gene: 3. CDR3 coding DNA: TGCGCCAGCAGCTTGGTTCTAGCGGACTCCTACGAGCAGTACTTC. It is translated as CASSLVLADSYEQYF.

In regard to this clonotype: The junction shows a germline mismatch at one end, possibly a read error. The chain joins TRBV7-7 to TRBJ2-5, with D possibly being TRBD1 (5 bases). From germline, CDR1 is SSHAT and CDR2 FNYEAQ (reference sequence). This CDR3 comprises 16 residues. The CDR3 nucleotides read TGTGCTAGCAGCTCAGACAGACAGAGCCTGGGGGAGACCCAGTACTTC. As protein: CASSSDRQSLGETQYF.

This clonotype was counted ten times or more. The gene calls are TRBV6-5 and TRBJ2-7; perhaps TRBD1 as D (5 bases). Deletions cut 6 bases from V and 4 bases from J, with 10 bases between. The CDR3 totals 12 residues. Germline-derived CDR1 and CDR2 are MNHEY and SVGAGI. The CDR3 region is CASRGPAYEQYF. The CDR3 DNA is TGTGCCAGCAGGGGGCCGGCTTACGAGCAGTACTTC.

Ten or more counts support this clonotype. V gene TRBV11-2 combines with J gene TRBJ2-3; the D is unclear. The ends were cut back, 5 bases at V and 7 bases at J, with 7 bases in the middle. From germline, CDR1 is SGHAT and CDR2 FQNNGV. This CDR3 region has 11 residues. Here the CDR3 reads CASSPQNTQYF. In DNA form, the CDR3 reads TGTGCCAGCAGCCCCCAAAATACGCAGTATTTT.

The gene calls are TRBV5-1 and TRBJ2-1, with a weak D call TRBD2 (6 bases). CDR3 length: 16 residues. V shed 0 bases and J shed 0 bases, with 10 bases lying between them. Germline V gene sequence: CDR1 SGHRS, CDR2 YFSETQ. CDR3 coding DNA: TGCGCCAGCAGCTTGGCCGGGACTGGCTCCTACAATGAGCAGTTCTTC. It codes for CASSLAGTGSYNEQFF. The variable domain in full, completed from reference TRBV5-1 and TRBJ2-1, reads KAGVTQTPRYLIKTRGQQVTLSCSPISGHRSVSWYQQTPGQGLQFLFEYFSETQRNKGNFPGRFSGRQFSNSRSEMNVSTLELGDSALYLCASSLAGTGSYNEQFFGPGTRLTVL.

The genes are TRBV9 and TRBJ2-3, with TRBD2 matching 10 bases. V shed 0 bases, J shed 5 bases, and the junction held 9 bases outside the gene matches. This CDR3 has 17 amino acids. The germline V gene encodes CDR1 SGDLS and CDR2 YYNGEE. The CDR3 DNA reads TGTGCCAGCAGCGTAGGAGAAGCGGGGGGGCCTGAAGATACGCAGTATTTT. Translating gives CASSVGEAGGPEDTQYF.

The table lists this clonotype with a few counts. The chain employs TRBV18 and TRBJ1-5; the D gene is possibly TRBD1 (6 bases). Trimming cost V 0 bases and J 7 bases, with 10 bases left between them. Germline loops: CDR1 KGHSH, CDR2 LQKENI. This CDR3 has 14 residues. The CDR3 loop reads CASSPPDSPQPQHF. CDR3 sequence (DNA): TGTGCCAGCTCACCACCGGACAGTCCCCAGCCCCAGCATTTT.

The chain has TRBV10-3 and TRBJ1-1; maybe TRBD1 (6 bases). Germline loops: CDR1 ENHRY, CDR2 SYGVKD. V was clipped by 4 bases and J by 0 bases, with 12 bases between them. This CDR3 spans 15 amino acids. CDR3 in DNA: TGTGCCATCAGTGGCCGGGACACCATGAACACTGAAGCTTTCTTT. Translated, it gives CAISGRDTMNTEAFF.